The 13 T cell receptor beta chains in this list originate from one sample, sequenced in a study of T cells and Merkel cell carcinoma outcomes. Assay: immunoSEQ multiplex PCR; the TCRdb copy retains only in-frame clones and omits some. The repertoire holds more than 6,000 clones, with 80% to 95% as singletons. The specimen was tumor tissue from Merkel cell carcinoma. The source of these receptors is a human donor with Merkel cell carcinoma.

The chain carries TRBV10-3 and TRBJ2-2; TRBD2 matches at 9 bases. In germline, CDR1 is ENHRY, CDR2 SYGVKD. Germline trimming cut 6 bases from V and 3 bases from J; bases unmatched to any gene: 5. The CDR3 is 15 amino acids. CDR3 loop: CAIRRERGDTGELFF. The CDR3 region has the DNA TGTGCCATCAGGAGGGAGCGGGGGGACACCGGGGAGCTGTTTTTT.

The chain joins TRBV1 to TRBJ2-2; the table's D call, TRBD1, was not checked against the DNA. TRBV1 is described as a pseudogene. This CDR3 is built from 19 residues. CDR3 in amino acids: CTSSLLRGTGTDPTGELFF. Written as DNA, the CDR3 is TGCACCAGCAGTCTCCTGAGGGGGACGGGGACAGACCCCACCGGGGAGCTGTTTTTT.

In this sample, this clone turned up once. The chain employs TRBV6-5 and TRBJ1-5, with D perhaps TRBD1 (6 bases). CDR3 size: 15 residues. V lost 7 bases and J lost 1, with 14 bases in between. Germline lookup yields CDR1 MNHEY and CDR2 SVGAGI. The CDR3, as DNA: TGTGCCAGCAAGGGGACAAACCGAAGCAATCAGCCCCAGCATTTT. It codes for CASKGTNRSNQPQHF.

Here the CDR3 DNA reads TGTGCCTGGAGTTCCCCGGGGGGACTAGCGGGGGGTAAGAGCTCCTACAATGAGCAGTTCTTC. As protein: CAWSSPGGLAGGKSSYNEQFF. This chain joins TRBV30 and TRBJ2-1; 15 nucleotides match TRBD2. CDR1 is GTSNPN, CDR2 SVGIG, per germline (reference sequence). The CDR3 totals 21 residues. Trimming removed 2 bases from V and 0 bases from J; junction bases left unmatched: 14.

The chain carries TRBV18 and TRBJ1-5, with D hard to call. Trimming shortened V by 2 bases and J by 6 bases, and 11 bases separated the two germline ends. This CDR3 is 14 amino acids long. The germline V gene encodes CDR1 KGHSH and CDR2 LQKENI. CDR3 in amino acids: CASSPISGGQPQHF. The CDR3 nucleotides are TGTGCCAGCTCACCAATCTCGGGAGGTCAGCCCCAGCATTTT.

The rearrangement links TRBV30 to TRBJ1-3; D perhaps matches TRBD1 (5 bases). Trimming shortened V by 1 base and J by 0 bases, and 16 bases separated the two germline ends. The germline V gene encodes CDR1 GTSNPN and CDR2 SVGIG (reference sequence). The CDR3 is made up of 17 amino acids. The CDR3 bases are TGTGCCTGGAGTGCACCGGGGCAGATCATCTCTGGAAACACCATATATTTT. It translates to CAWSAPGQIISGNTIYF.

V usage is TRBV2 and J usage is TRBJ2-3, with D possibly called TRBD1 or TRBD2 (5 bases each). V lost 7 bases, J lost 0 bases, and 11 bases lay in between. CDR1 SNHLY and CDR2 FYNNEI come from the germline V gene. CDR3 size: 14 residues. CDR3 protein: CASKGRVSTDTQYF. DNA of the CDR3: TGTGCCAGCAAGGGACGGGTAAGCACAGATACGCAGTATTTT. The variable domain in full, with the rest retrieved from reference TRBV2 and TRBJ2-3, is EPEVTQTPSHQVTQMGQEVILRCVPISNHLYFYWYRQILGQKVEFLVSFYNNEISEKSEIFDDQFSVERPDGSNFTLKIRSTKLEDSAMYFCASKGRVSTDTQYFGPGTRLTVL.

The rearrangement joins TRBV7-3 to TRBJ2-2, with TRBD1 matching 10 bases. J gave up 6 bases and V 5 bases, and 9 bases lay outside the gene matches. The CDR3 length is 16 residues. Germline CDR1 and CDR2: SGHTA and FQGTGA. The CDR3 DNA follows: TGTGCCAGCAGCAGAACCGGGACAGGGGACGCCGGGGAGCTGTTTTTT. Translated: CASSRTGTGDAGELFF.

In regard to this clone: The identical CDR3 is also encoded by other nucleotide sequences in the sample. The rearrangement uses TRBV6-5 and TRBJ2-4, with a tentative D call TRBD2 (5 bases). CDR3 size: 13 residues. The germline V and J ends were trimmed by 9 bases and 10 bases, with 19 bases remaining between them. Germline V gene data show CDR1 as MNHEY and CDR2 as SVGAGI. CDR3 sequence reads: CASSRRSREIQYF. The CDR3 nucleotides read TGTGCCAGTAGCCGAAGGTCCCGGGAAATTCAGTACTTC.

V is TRBV4-3 and J is TRBJ2-1, with TRBD1 identical over 8 bases. With V trimmed by 0 bases and J by 10 bases, 8 bases remained unmatched. CDR3 size: 15 residues. Germline V gene data show CDR1 as LGHNA and CDR2 as YSLEER. CDR3 in amino acids: CASSQDIWTGFEQFF. In DNA, the CDR3 is TGCGCCAGCAGCCAAGATATCTGGACAGGGTTCGAGCAGTTCTTC.

The chain combines TRBV18 with TRBJ2-4; no clear D. Germline V CDR1 and CDR2: KGHSH, LQKENI. The CDR3 is made up of 15 amino acids. The ends were cut back, 3 bases at V and 0 bases at J, with 9 bases in the middle. This chain's CDR3 is CASSPAELAKNIQYF. CDR3 nucleotides: TGTGCCAGCTCACCGGCCGAACTAGCCAAAAACATTCAGTACTTC.

This clone has just a few counts. V is TRBV7-9 and J is TRBJ1-2; 7 bases map to TRBD1. The CDR3 loop spans 13 amino acids. Losses at the gene ends were 5 bases for V and 8 bases for J; bases not matched to a gene: 8. CDR1 and CDR2 from the germline V gene are SEHNR and FQNEAQ (reference sequence). For the CDR3, the DNA is TGTGCCAGCAGCCTGACAGGGACCAACGGCTACACCTTC. Its protein is CASSLTGTNGYTF.

The chain combines TRBV29-1 with TRBJ2-7, with 7 bases lining up with TRBD1. V was clipped by 7 bases and J by 2 bases; unmatched bases: 14. The CDR3 consists of 15 residues. CDR1 SQVTM and CDR2 ANQGSEA come from the germline V gene. This CDR3 is CSGTGRRTGTYEQYF. DNA for the CDR3: TGCAGCGGGACAGGAAGACGGACTGGCACCTACGAGCAGTACTTC.